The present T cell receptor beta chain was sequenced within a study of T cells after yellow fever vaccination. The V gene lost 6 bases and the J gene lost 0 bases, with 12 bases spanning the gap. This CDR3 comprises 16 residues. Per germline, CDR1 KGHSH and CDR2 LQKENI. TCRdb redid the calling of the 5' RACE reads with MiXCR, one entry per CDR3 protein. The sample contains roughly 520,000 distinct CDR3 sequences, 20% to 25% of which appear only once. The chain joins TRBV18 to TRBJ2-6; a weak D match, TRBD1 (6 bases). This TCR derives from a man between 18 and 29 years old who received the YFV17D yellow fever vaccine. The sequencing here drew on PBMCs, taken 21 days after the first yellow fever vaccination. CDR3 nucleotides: TGTGCCAGCTCGAGGGACATCAGCTCTGGGGCCAACGTCCTGACTTTC. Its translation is CASSRDISSGANVLTF. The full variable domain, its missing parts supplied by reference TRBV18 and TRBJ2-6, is NAGVMQNPRHLVRRRGQEARLRCSPMKGHSHVYWYRQLPEEGLKFMVYLQKENIIDESGMPKERFSAEFPKEGPSILRIQQVVRGDSAAYFCASSRDISSGANVLTFGAGSRLTVL.